The sequence of this TCR beta chain was determined in a study of T cell responses to AZD1222 COVID-19 vaccine. General observations from the study: Spike-specific TCR breadth and depth rose after two AZD1222 doses. There were repertoire samples only from the period after the peak T cell response. Close to half of all spike-specific TCRs reportedly target regions of the variants that are unmutated. The CD4 TCRs associated with vaccination extended across spike and predominated at 160-218 and 743-854.

Sequencing was performed with immunoSEQ multiplex PCR; in TCRdb, only in-frame clones are kept and a portion is missing. The sample lists 72,000 or so clones, about 85% occurring once. As regards this clone: What it binds is not known.

V was cut by 2 bases and J by 8 bases, with 15 bases left in between. Germline V gene lookup returns CDR1 LGHDT and CDR2 YNNKEL (reference sequence). This CDR3 contains 14 residues. The sample in question was peripheral blood, obtained on day 0 of AZD1222 vaccination. The V gene is TRBV3-1 (or the pseudogene TRBV3-2), the J gene TRBJ1-2; D is perhaps TRBD1 (5 bases). The sequence was obtained from an adult in good health. Written as DNA, the CDR3 is TGTGCCAGCAGCCAACGGGGCGGGGCAGGGGGCTACACCTTC. This sequence encodes CASSQRGGAGGYTF.